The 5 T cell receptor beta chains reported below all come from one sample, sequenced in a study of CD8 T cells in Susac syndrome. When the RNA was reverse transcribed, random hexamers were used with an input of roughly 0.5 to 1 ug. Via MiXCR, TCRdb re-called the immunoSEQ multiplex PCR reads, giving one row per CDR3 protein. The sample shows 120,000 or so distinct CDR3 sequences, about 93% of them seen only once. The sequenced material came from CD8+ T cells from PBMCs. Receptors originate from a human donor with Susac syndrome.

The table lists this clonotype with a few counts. CDR3 amino acids: CATSDARGDTQYF. The CDR3 region has the DNA TGTGCCACCAGTGACGCTAGGGGAGATACGCAGTATTTT. The chain recombines TRBV24-1 with TRBJ2-3, with D possibly TRBD1 on 5 matching bases. Trimming removed 4 bases at V and 5 bases at J, with 9 bases between. CDR3 length: 13 amino acids. CDR1 is KGHDR, CDR2 SFDVKD, per germline.

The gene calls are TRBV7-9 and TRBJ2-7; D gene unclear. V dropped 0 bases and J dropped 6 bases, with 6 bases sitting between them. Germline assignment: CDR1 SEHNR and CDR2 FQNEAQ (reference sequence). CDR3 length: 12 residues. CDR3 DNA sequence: TGTGCCAGCAGCTTAGCTTCGGGCGAGCAGTACTTC. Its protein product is CASSLASGEQYF.

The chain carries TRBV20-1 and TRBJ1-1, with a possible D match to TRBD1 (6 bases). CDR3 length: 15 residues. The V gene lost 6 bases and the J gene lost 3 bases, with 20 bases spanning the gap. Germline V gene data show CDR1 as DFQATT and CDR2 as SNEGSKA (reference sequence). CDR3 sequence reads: CSARTPGGLDTEAFF. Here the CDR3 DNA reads TGCAGTGCAAGGACCCCGGGGGGGCTCGACACTGAAGCTTTCTTT.

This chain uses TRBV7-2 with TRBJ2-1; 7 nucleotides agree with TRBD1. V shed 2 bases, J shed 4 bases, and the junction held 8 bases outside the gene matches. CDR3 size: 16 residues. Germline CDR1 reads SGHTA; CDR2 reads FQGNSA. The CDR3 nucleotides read TGTGCCAGCAGCTTACAGAGGACAGGACCTTACAATGAGCAGTTCTTC. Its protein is CASSLQRTGPYNEQFF.

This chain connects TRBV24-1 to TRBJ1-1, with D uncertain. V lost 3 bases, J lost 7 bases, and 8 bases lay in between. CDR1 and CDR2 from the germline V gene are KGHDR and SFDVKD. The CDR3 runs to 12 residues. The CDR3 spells CATSDQDGEAFF. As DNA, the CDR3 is TGTGCCACCAGTGATCAAGACGGTGAAGCTTTCTTT.